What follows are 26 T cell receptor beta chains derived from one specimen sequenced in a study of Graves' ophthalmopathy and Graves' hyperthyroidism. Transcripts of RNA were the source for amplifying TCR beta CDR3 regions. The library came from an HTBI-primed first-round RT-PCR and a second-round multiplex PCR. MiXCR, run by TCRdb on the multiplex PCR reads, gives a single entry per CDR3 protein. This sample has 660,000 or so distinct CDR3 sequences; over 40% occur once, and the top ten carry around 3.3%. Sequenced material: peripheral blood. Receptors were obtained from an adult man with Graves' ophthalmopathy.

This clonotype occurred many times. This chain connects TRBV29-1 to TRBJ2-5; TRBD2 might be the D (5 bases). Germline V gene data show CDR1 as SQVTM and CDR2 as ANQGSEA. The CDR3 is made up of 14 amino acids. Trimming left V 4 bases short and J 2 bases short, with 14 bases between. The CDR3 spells CSVVPTGDQETQYF. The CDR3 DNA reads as TGCAGCGTTGTTCCAACCGGGGATCAAGAGACCCAGTACTTC.

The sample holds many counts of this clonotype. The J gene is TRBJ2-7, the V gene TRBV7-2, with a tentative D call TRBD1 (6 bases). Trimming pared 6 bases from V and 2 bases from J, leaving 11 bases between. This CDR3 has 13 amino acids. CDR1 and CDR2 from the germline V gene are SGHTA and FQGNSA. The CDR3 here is CASSYYRAYEQYF. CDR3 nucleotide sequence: TGTGCCAGCAGTTACTACAGGGCCTACGAGCAGTACTTC.

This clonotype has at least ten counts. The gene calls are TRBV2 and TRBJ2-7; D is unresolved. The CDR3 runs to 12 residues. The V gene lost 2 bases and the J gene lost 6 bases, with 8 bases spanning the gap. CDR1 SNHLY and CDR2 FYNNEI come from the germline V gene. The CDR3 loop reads CASSESGREQYF. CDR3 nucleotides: TGTGCCAGCAGTGAATCCGGGCGCGAGCAGTACTTC.

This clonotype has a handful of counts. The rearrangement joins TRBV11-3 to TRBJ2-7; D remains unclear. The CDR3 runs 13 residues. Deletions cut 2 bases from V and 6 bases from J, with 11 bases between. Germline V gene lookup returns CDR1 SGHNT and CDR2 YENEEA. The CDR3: CASSLSRWSEQYF. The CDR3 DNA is TGTGCCAGCAGCTTATCGCGGTGGAGCGAGCAGTACTTC.

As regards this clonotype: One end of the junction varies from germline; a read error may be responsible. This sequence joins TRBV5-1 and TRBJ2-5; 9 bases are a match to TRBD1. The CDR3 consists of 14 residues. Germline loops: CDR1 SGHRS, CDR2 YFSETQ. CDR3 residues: CVSSLGQGQETQYF. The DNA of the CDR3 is TGTGTCAGCAGCTTAGGACAGGGGCAAGAGACCCAGTACTTC.

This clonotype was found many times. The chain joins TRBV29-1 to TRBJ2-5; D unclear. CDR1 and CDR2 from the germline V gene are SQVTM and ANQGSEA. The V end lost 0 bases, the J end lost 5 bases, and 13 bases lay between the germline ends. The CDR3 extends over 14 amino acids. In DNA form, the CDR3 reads TGCAGCGTTGAAGATCTGGCAGGCCGGGAGACCCAGTACTTC. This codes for CSVEDLAGRETQYF. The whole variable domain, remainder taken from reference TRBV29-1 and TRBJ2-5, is SAVISQKPSRDICQRGTSLTIQCQVDSQVTMMFWYRQQPGQSLTLIATANQGSEATYESGFVIDKFPISRPNLTFSTLTVSNMSPEDSSIYLCSVEDLAGRETQYFGPGTRLLVL.

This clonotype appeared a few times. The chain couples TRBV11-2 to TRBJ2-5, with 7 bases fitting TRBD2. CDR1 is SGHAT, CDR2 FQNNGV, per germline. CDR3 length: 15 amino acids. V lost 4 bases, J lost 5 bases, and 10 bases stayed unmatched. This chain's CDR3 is CASSYPQGGEETQYF. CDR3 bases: TGTGCCAGCAGCTACCCCCAGGGAGGGGAGGAGACCCAGTACTTC.

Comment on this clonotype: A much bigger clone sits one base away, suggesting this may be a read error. The CDR3 region has the DNA TGTGCCACCCCGGGAGGGAATAATTCACCCCTCCACTTT. This gives the protein CATPGGNNSPLHF. The chain combines TRBV10-3 with TRBJ1-6; D call uncertain. The CDR3 sequence is 13 residues long. Germline assignment: CDR1 ENHRY and CDR2 SYGVKD. Trimming left V 10 bases short and J 5 bases short, with 12 bases between.

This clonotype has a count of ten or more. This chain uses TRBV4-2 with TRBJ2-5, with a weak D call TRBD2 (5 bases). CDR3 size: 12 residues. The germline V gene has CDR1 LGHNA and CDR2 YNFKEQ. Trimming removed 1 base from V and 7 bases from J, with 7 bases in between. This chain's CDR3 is CASSQGEGTQYF. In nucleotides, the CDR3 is TGTGCCAGCAGCCAAGGCGAGGGGACCCAGTACTTC.

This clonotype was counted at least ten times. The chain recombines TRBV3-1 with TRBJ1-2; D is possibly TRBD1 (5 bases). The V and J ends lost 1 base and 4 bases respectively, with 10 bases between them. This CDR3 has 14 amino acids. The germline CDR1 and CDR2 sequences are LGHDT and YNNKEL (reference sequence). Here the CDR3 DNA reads TGTGCCAGCAGCCAAGGAGGGGCGCGCTATGGCTACACCTTC. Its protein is CASSQGGARYGYTF.

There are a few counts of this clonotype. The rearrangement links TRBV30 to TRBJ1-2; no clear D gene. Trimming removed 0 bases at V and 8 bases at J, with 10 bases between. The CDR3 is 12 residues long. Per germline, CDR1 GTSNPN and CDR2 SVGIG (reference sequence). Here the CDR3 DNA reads TGTGCCTGGAGTGTAGCCGGGTGGGGCTACACCTTC. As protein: CAWSVAGWGYTF.

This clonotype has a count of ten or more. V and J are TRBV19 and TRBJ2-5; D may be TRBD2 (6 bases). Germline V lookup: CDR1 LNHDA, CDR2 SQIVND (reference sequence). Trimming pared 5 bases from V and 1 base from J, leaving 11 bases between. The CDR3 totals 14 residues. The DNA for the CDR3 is TGTGCCAGTAGTCCCCGGGACTTCCAAGAGACCCAGTACTTC. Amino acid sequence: CASSPRDFQETQYF.

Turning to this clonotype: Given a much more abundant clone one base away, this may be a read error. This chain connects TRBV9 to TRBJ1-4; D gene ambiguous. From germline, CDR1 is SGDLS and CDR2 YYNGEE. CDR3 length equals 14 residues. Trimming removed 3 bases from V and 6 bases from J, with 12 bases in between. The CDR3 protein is CASSGTTEDEKLFF. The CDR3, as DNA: TGTGCCAGCAGCGGTACTACGGAGGATGAAAAACTGTTTTTT.

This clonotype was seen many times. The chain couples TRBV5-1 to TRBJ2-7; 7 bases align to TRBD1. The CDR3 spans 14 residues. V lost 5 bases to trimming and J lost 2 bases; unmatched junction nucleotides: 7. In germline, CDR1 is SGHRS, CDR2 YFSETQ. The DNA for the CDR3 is TGCGCCAGCAGGACGGGACAGCAAGCCTACGAGCAGTACTTC. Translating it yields CASRTGQQAYEQYF.

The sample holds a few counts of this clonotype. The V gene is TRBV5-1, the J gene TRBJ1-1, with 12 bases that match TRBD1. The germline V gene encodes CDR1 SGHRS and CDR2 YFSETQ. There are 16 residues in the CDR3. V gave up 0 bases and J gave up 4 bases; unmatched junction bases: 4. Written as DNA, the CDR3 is TGCGCCAGCAGCTTGGAAGGGACAGGGGGCATCACTGAAGCTTTCTTT. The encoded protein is CASSLEGTGGITEAFF.

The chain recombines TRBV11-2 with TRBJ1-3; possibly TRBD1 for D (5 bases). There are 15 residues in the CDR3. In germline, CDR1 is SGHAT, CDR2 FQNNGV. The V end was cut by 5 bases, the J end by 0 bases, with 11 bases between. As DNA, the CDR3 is TGTGCCAGCAGCCCGACAGTTCACTCTGGAAACACCATATATTTT. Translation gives CASSPTVHSGNTIYF.

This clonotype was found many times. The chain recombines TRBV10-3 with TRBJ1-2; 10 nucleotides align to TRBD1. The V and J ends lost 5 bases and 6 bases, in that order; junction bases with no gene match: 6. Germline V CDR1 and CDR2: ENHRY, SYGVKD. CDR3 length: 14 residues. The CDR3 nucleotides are TGTGCCATCAGTCCGGGACAGGGGACTAATGGCTACACCTTC. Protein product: CAISPGQGTNGYTF.

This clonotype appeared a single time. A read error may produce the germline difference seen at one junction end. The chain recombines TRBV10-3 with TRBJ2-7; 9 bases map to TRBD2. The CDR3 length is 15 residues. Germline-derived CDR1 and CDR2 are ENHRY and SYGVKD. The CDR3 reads CASSYPAGGPYEQYF. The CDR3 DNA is TGTGCCAGCAGTTACCCTGCGGGGGGGCCCTACGAGCAGTACTTC.

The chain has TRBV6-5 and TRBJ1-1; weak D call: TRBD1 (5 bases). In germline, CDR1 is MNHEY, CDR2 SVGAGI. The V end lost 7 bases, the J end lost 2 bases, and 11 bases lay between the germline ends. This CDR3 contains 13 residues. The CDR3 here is CASINRTNTEAFF. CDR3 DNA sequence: TGTGCCAGCATAAACAGGACAAACACTGAAGCTTTCTTT.

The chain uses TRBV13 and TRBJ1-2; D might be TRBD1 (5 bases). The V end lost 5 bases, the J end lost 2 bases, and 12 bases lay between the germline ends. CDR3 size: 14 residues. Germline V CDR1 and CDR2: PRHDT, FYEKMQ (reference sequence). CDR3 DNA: TGTGCCAGCAGCCGCCCGGGGGAGAACTATGGCTACACCTTC. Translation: CASSRPGENYGYTF.

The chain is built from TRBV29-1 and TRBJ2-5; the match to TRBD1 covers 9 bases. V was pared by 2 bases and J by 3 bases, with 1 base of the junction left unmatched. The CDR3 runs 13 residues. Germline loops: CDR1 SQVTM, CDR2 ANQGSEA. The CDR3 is CSVERTGEETQYF. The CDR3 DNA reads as TGCAGCGTTGAAAGGACAGGGGAAGAGACCCAGTACTTC.

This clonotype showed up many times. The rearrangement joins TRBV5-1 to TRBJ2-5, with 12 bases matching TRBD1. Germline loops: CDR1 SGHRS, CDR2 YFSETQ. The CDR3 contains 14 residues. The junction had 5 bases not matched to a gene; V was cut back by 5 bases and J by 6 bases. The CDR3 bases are TGCGCCAGCAGTCCCGGGACAGGGGGCAAGACCCAGTACTTC. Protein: CASSPGTGGKTQYF.

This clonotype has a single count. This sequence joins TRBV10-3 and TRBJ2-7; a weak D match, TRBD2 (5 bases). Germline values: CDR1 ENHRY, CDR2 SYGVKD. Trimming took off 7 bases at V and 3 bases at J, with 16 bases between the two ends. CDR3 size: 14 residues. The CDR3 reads CAIKESGNLYEQYF. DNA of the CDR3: TGTGCCATCAAGGAGAGCGGAAACCTCTACGAGCAGTACTTC.

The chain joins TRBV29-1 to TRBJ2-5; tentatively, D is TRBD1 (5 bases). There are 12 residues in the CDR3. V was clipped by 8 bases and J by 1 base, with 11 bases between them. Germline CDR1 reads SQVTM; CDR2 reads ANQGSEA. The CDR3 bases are TGCAGCTTAGTTGACAGCCAAGAGACCCAGTACTTC. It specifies CSLVDSQETQYF.

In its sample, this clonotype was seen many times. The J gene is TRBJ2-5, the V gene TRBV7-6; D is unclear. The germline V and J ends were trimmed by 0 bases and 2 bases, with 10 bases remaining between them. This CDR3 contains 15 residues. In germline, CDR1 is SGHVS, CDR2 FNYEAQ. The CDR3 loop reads CASSLASQSQETQYF. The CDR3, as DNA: TGTGCCAGCAGCTTAGCTTCCCAGTCACAAGAGACCCAGTACTTC.

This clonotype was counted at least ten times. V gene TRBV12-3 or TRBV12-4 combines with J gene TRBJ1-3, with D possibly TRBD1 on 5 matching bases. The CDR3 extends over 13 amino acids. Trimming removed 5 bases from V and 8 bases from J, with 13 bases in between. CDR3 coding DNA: TGTGCCAGCAGTAAAAGGGGTGGTGACACCATATATTTT. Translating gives CASSKRGGDTIYF.